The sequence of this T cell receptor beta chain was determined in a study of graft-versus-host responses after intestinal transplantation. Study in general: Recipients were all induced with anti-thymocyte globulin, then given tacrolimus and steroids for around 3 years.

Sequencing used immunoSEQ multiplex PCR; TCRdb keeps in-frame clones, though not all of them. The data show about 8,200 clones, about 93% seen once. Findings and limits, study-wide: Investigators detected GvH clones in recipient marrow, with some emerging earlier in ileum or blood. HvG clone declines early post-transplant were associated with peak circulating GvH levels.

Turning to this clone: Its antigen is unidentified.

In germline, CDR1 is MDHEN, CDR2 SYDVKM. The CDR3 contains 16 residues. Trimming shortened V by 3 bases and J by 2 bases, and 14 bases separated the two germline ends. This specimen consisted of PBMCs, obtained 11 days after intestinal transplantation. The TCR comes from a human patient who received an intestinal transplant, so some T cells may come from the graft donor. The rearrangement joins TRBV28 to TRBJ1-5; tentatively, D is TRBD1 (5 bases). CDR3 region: CASSFPAREGNQPQHF. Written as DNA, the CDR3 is TGTGCCAGCAGTTTTCCCGCCAGGGAGGGCAATCAGCCCCAGCATTTT. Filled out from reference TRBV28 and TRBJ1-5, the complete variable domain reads DVKVTQSSRYLVKRTGEKVFLECVQDMDHENMFWYRQDPGLGLRLIYFSYDVKMKEKGDIPEGYSVSREKKERFSLILESASTNQTSMYLCASSFPAREGNQPQHFGDGTRLSIL.